This is a list of T cell receptor beta chains from one sample in a study of blood T cell repertoires in COVID-19. The method was immunoSEQ multiplex PCR; TCRdb's version includes in-frame clones alone and lacks a portion of them. The sample holds under 250,000 clones, roughly four fifths seen once. The sample consisted of peripheral blood. The receptors derive from an elderly man with acute or convalescent COVID-19. Each CDR3 is given with its conserved first and last residue. The D gene is left open where the match is weak. Rows may omit the clone size; those that give it use once, few, many or a size class.

TRBV4-1	few	.	TRBJ1-5	CASSQDPYQGNSNQPQHF	TGCGCCAGCAGCCAAGATCCGTATCAGGGGAATAGCAATCAGCCCCAGCATTTT
TRBV6-6	.	TRBD1	TRBJ1-1	CASSYTGGGNTEAFF	TGTGCCAGCAGTTACACAGGGGGCGGGAACACTGAAGCTTTCTTT
TRBV19	.	TRBD1	TRBJ2-1	CASSLDRARNEQFF	TGTGCCAGTAGTCTGGACAGGGCTCGAAATGAGCAGTTCTTC
TRBV7-3	.	TRBD1	TRBJ2-3	CASSSGQNTDTQYF	TGTGCCAGCAGCTCGGGACAGAACACAGATACGCAGTATTTT
TRBV6-5	.	.	TRBJ2-3	CASSYAGQSTQYF	TGTGCCAGCAGTTACGCGGGCCAGAGTACGCAGTATTTT
TRBV6-5	.	.	TRBJ2-7	CASSYSSNQGSEQYF	TGTGCCAGCAGTTACTCGAGTAATCAGGGATCCGAGCAGTACTTC
TRBV15	few	TRBD1	TRBJ1-6	CATSRGQTGWNSPLHF	TGTGCCACCAGCAGAGGCCAGACAGGGTGGAATTCACCCCTCCACTTT
TRBV6-6	.	.	TRBJ1-3	CASSLTKSSGNTIYF	TGTGCCAGCAGCTTAACAAAAAGCTCTGGAAACACCATATATTTT
TRBV10-3	.	.	TRBJ1-1	CAISVQGRGNTEAFF	TGTGCCATCAGTGTGCAGGGGAGGGGAAACACTGAAGCTTTCTTT
TRBV25-1	.	TRBD1	TRBJ2-1	CASRDRGLDEQFF	TGTGCCAGCAGGGACAGGGGTCTCGATGAGCAGTTCTTC